These T cell receptor beta chains were read from a single sample in a study of CD8+ T cells in alopecia areata. Measured with immunoSEQ multiplex PCR; TCRdb has only the in-frame clones, and not every one. This sample has roughly 210,000 clones, with roughly 44% found just once. The source material was CD4+ T cells sorted from blood, sampled at approximately week 37, from a patient treated with tofacitinib. These TCRs come from a human donor with alopecia areata. CDR3s include the opening cysteine and the closing phenylalanine or tryptophan. Fields, in order: clone size, J gene, D gene, V gene, CDR3 DNA, CDR3 protein. A D gene is named only where the DNA matches it firmly. Size is omitted from some rows. Given values are once, few, many or a class for expanded clones.

few TRBJ1-1 . TRBV6-5 TGTGCCAGCAGTTACGGCGGGGGGGCCGTCGATGAAGCTTTCTTT CASSYGGGAVDEAFF
. TRBJ2-1 TRBD2 TRBV5-4 TGTGCCAGCAGTAGCGGGGACTCACTTAATGAGCAGTTCTTC CASSSGDSLNEQFF
few TRBJ2-7 . TRBV6-5 TGTGCCAGCAGTGACCGGAGCTCCTACGAGCAGTACTTC CASSDRSSYEQYF
. TRBJ2-1 TRBD2 TRBV6-1 TGTGCCAGCATTACAAGCGGGAGCGCCTACAATGAGCAGTTCTTC CASITSGSAYNEQFF
few TRBJ2-3 . TRBV6-6 TGTGCCAGCAAGCCCGGGACCATAGGATCAGATACGCAGTATTTT CASKPGTIGSDTQYF
. TRBJ2-7 TRBD1 TRBV23-1 TGCGCCACCATCGAGGGACAGTGCTACGAGCAGTACTTC CATIEGQCYEQYF
. TRBJ1-1 . TRBV29-1 TGCAGCGTTGCCAGGGGCAAGAACACTGAAGCTTTCTTT CSVARGKNTEAFF
few TRBJ1-3 . TRBV30 TGTGCCTGGAGTGTAACCGCTGGAAACACCATATATTTT CAWSVTAGNTIYF
. TRBJ2-5 . TRBV6-1 TGTGCCAGCAGTGAAGCGGGGGGCGGAGAGACCCAGTACTTC CASSEAGGGETQYF
. TRBJ1-1 TRBD1 TRBV5-1 TGCGCCAGCAGCCGGGACAGAGTTTCCACTGAAGCTTTCTTT CASSRDRVSTEAFF
. TRBJ2-5 . TRBV6-1 TGTGCCAGCAGTATCTACATGGGTCAGGGAGAGACCCAGTACTTC CASSIYMGQGETQYF
few TRBJ2-5 . TRBV15 TGTGCCACCAGCAGTCAGGGCAGAGGAGAGACCCAGTACTTC CATSSQGRGETQYF
. TRBJ1-5 . TRBV19 TGTGCCAGTAGTATAGACGGCTTTAGCAATCAGCCCCAGCATTTT CASSIDGFSNQPQHF
few TRBJ2-7 . TRBV4-2 TGTGCCAGCAGCCGAGGACTGATCTACGAGCAGTACTTC CASSRGLIYEQYF
few TRBJ2-4 . TRBV11-1 TGTGCCAGCAGCTTAGAGTTGACCAGCATCCCAGCCAAAAACATTCAGTACTTC CASSLELTSIPAKNIQYF
. TRBJ2-7 TRBD2 TRBV5-1 TGTGCCAGCAGCTTGGATCTAGCGGGAGGCGAGCAGTACTTC CASSLDLAGGEQYF
few TRBJ2-3 TRBD2 TRBV29-1 TGCAGCGTTGAAGCCCCTGGCCTAGCGGGAAACACAGATACGCAGTATTTT CSVEAPGLAGNTDTQYF
. TRBJ1-3 . TRBV6-5 TGTGCCAGCATCCGAACAGTTGACGGAAACACCATATATTTT CASIRTVDGNTIYF
few TRBJ1-5 . TRBV20-1 TGCAGTGCTAGCTACGATCAGCCCCAGCATTTT CSASYDQPQHF
. TRBJ2-7 . TRBV7-2 TGTGCCAGCAGCTTACCTCTCGGGAGAATTTCCTACGAGCAGTACTTC CASSLPLGRISYEQYF
. TRBJ1-1 . TRBV30 TGTGCCTGGAGAGAGAACACTGAAGCTTTCTTT CAWRENTEAFF
. TRBJ2-1 . TRBV7-9 TGTGCCAGCAGCTTAAACTTGGACAGCGCGTTACTCTACAATGAGCAGTTCTTC CASSLNLDSALLYNEQFF
few TRBJ1-2 TRBD1 TRBV6-1 TGTGCCAGCGACTCGGTGCAGGGGGTTCTTGGCTACACCTTC CASDSVQGVLGYTF
few TRBJ2-5 . TRBV20-1 TGCAGTGCCAACGGACTATCGTCATACTTC CSANGLSSYF
once TRBJ1-2 . TRBV7-8 TGTGCCAGCAGCTTAGCGGTTGGCGGCGGCTACACCTTC CASSLAVGGGYTF
few TRBJ2-2 . TRBV7-3 TGTGCCAGCAGCTTAACGGGAGAGGTCACCGGGGAGCTGTTTTTT CASSLTGEVTGELFF
. TRBJ1-1 . TRBV5-1 TGCGCCAGCAGCATGGACCGGGGTTCAGCTTTCTTT CASSMDRGSAFF
few TRBJ2-5 . TRBV30 TGTGCCTGGAGTGTACCGGGCAGGGAGACCCAGTACTTC CAWSVPGRETQYF
. TRBJ2-1 . TRBV27 TGTGCCAGCAACCCCATGGGGCCTTACGGTGAGCAGTTCTTC CASNPMGPYGEQFF
. TRBJ2-3 . TRBV5-1 TGCGCCAGCAGCTTGCTTGTAGATCACACAGATACGCAGTATTTT CASSLLVDHTDTQYF
few TRBJ1-5 TRBD1 TRBV6-1 TGTGCCAGCAGAACCCGACAGGGAAGCAATCAGCCCCAGCATTTT CASRTRQGSNQPQHF
few TRBJ1-4 TRBD1 TRBV7-9 TGTGCCAGCAGCTTAGCGGGGGACAGGGCACTGTTTTTT CASSLAGDRALFF
few TRBJ2-3 TRBD2 TRBV5-1 TGCGCCAGCAGCTTGGTTCTTAGCGGGGGCCAGGATACGCAGTATTTT CASSLVLSGGQDTQYF
many TRBJ2-6 . TRBV10-3 TGTGCCATCAGTGCCAGGGCTGGGGCCAACGTCCTGACTTTC CAISARAGANVLTF
few TRBJ2-1 . TRBV9 TGTGCCAGCAGCCCTCACGCAACAGGGAGCTCCTACAATGAGCAGTTCTTC CASSPHATGSSYNEQFF
. TRBJ1-1 . TRBV23-1 TGCGCCAGCAGTCAAAAGAACACTGAAGCTTTCTTT CASSQKNTEAFF
. TRBJ1-2 . TRBV29-1 TGCAGCGTGGCGATAAGAAGTAACTATGGCTACACCTTC CSVAIRSNYGYTF
many TRBJ1-1 . TRBV7-3 TGTGCCAGCAGCTCAGGGAGGAACACTGAAGCTTTCTTT CASSSGRNTEAFF
. TRBJ1-2 . TRBV20-1 TGCAGTGCCGAAGGACCCTATGGCTACACCTTC CSAEGPYGYTF
few TRBJ2-3 . TRBV10-3 TGTGCCAGCAGAAGGGGAGATACGCAGTATTTT CASRRGDTQYF
. TRBJ2-2 . TRBV4-3 TGCGCCAGCAGCCAAGATCAGTTCACCGGGGAGCTGTTTTTT CASSQDQFTGELFF
. TRBJ1-2 TRBD1 TRBV2 TGTGCCAGCAGTCCGGGACAGGGGGTCTGGGGCTACACCTTC CASSPGQGVWGYTF
. TRBJ2-2 TRBD2 TRBV4-1 TGCGCCAGCAGCCCAGTAGCGGGAGGGCCGGCTCGGGACACCGGGGAGCTGTTTTTT CASSPVAGGPARDTGELFF
. TRBJ2-5 . TRBV5-1 TGCGCCAGCAGCTTACAAGAGACCCAGTACTTC CASSLQETQYF
. TRBJ2-5 . TRBV23-1 TGCGCCAGCAGTCAAAAGCTCGGCCCAGTCTACCAAGAGACCCAGTACTTC CASSQKLGPVYQETQYF
. TRBJ2-5 TRBD2 TRBV15 TGTGCCACCAGCAGAGATTCGGCTAGCGGCCCTCAGACCCAGTACTTC CATSRDSASGPQTQYF
. TRBJ1-2 TRBD1 TRBV7-9 TGTGCCAGCAGCTTAACGAGACAGGGGGTCTTTAACTATGGCTACACCTTC CASSLTRQGVFNYGYTF
. TRBJ1-1 TRBD1 TRBV30 TGTGCCTGGGGTCGTCTTCCGGGACAGGGGGACACTGAAGCTTTCTTT CAWGRLPGQGDTEAFF
many TRBJ2-2 . TRBV19 TGTGCCAGTAGTATGGAGGGAGGGGAGCTGTTTTTT CASSMEGGELFF
many TRBJ2-2 TRBD2 TRBV6-6 TGTGCCAGCAGTTACCCTAGCGGAGAAGGTCCCGGGGAGCTGTTTTTT CASSYPSGEGPGELFF
. TRBJ2-7 . TRBV6-1 TGTGCCACCCAGGCCCAGTGGATTTCCTACGAGCAGTACTTC CATQAQWISYEQYF
. TRBJ2-1 TRBD2 TRBV2 TGTGCCAGCAGTGAATCCAGTGCCTCTAGCGGGAGGGCCTACAATGAGCAGTTCTTC CASSESSASSGRAYNEQFF
few TRBJ2-3 . TRBV27 TGTGCCAGCAGTTTATCAGGCGGGAGCACAGATACGCAGTATTTT CASSLSGGSTDTQYF
few TRBJ2-6 TRBD2 TRBV7-9 TGTGCCAGCAGCTTCGCTAGCGGGAGCTCTGGGGCCAACGTCCTGACTTTC CASSFASGSSGANVLTF
few TRBJ2-4 TRBD1 TRBV9 TGTGCCAGCAGCACCGGGGACAGGGTGGGAGACATTCAGTACTTC CASSTGDRVGDIQYF
. TRBJ2-6 . TRBV30 TGTGCCTGGAGTTCTCTACAGCGAGCTGGGGCCAACGTCCTGACTTTC CAWSSLQRAGANVLTF
. TRBJ2-1 . TRBV30 TGTGCCTGGACCCTACCAGGGGTCCCCTACAATGAGCAGTTCTTC CAWTLPGVPYNEQFF
many TRBJ2-7 . TRBV4-2 TGTGCCAGCAGCCAGGTTGCTGGCGAGCAGTACTTC CASSQVAGEQYF
once TRBJ2-1 . TRBV7-2 TGTGCCAGCAGCCTAGTGGTCAGGGGCTTGGGTTCCTACAATGAGCAGTTCTTC CASSLVVRGLGSYNEQFF